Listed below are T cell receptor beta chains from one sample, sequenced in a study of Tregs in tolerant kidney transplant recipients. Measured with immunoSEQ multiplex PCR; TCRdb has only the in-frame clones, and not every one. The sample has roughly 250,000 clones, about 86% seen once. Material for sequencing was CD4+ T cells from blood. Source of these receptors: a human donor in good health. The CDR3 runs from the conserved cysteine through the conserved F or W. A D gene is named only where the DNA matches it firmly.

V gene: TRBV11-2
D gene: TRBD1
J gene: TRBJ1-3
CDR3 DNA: TGTGCCAGCAGCCCAAGGGACAGGGTTGGAAACACCATATATTTT
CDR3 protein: CASSPRDRVGNTIYF

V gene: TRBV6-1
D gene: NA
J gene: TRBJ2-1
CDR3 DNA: TGTGCCAGCAGTGAAGTCCCCGGGCCCATAGACAATGAGCAGTTCTTC
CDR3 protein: CASSEVPGPIDNEQFF

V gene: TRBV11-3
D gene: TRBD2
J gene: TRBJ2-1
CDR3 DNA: TGTGCCAGCAGCTTAGGACTAGCGGGAGTGGTTGAGCAGTTCTTC
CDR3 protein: CASSLGLAGVVEQFF

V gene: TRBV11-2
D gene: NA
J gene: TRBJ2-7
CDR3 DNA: TGTGCCAGCAGCCCCCGGACAGCCTACTCCTACGAGCAGTACTTC
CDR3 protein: CASSPRTAYSYEQYF

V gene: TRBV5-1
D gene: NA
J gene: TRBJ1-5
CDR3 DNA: TGCGCCAGCAGCTTGTTACCCGGGAACAATCAGCCCCAGCATTTT
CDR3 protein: CASSLLPGNNQPQHF

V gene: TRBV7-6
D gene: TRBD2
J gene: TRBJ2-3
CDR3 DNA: TGTGCCAGCAGCTTAGAGGGACTAGCGGGGGAAGGGCAGTATTTT
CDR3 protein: CASSLEGLAGEGQYF

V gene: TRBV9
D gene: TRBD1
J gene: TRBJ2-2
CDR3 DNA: TGTGCCAGCAGCTTGGGACAGGGGGACACCGGGGAGCTGTTTTTT
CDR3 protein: CASSLGQGDTGELFF

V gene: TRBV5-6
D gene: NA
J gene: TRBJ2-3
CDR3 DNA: TGTGCCAGCAGCTTGCAGCCTCCAGATACGCAGTATTTT
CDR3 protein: CASSLQPPDTQYF

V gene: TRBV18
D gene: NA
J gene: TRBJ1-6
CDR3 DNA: TGTGCCAGCTCACAATCCGTTGACAGCTCACCCCTCCACTTT
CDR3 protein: CASSQSVDSSPLHF

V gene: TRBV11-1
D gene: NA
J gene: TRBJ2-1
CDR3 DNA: TGTGCCAGCAGCGTGGGCCTCGGCGACAATGAGCAGTTCTTC
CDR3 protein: CASSVGLGDNEQFF

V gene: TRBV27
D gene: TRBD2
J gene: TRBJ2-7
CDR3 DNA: TGTGCCAGTTTCACTTTAGCGGGAGGCGCCTACGAGCAGTACTTC
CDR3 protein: CASFTLAGGAYEQYF

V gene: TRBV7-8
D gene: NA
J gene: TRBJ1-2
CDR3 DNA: TGTGCCAGCAGCTCTAGGGCAAGGGGTGAGGATGGCTACACCTTC
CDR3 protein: CASSSRARGEDGYTF

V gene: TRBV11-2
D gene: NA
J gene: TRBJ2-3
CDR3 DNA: TGTGCCAGCAGCTTAGAGTTAGCAGGTACGCAGTATTTT
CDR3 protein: CASSLELAGTQYF

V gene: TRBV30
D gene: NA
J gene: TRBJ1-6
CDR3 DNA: TGTGCCTGGAGAAAGGGGGTCTATAATTCACCCCTCCACTTT
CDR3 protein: CAWRKGVYNSPLHF

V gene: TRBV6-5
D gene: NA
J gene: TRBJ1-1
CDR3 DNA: TGTGCCAGCACTTCGGACCTGGACGGAAGTGGAGCTTTCTTT
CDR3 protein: CASTSDLDGSGAFF

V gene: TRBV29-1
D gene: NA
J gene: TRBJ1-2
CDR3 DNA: TGCAGCGCCCGACGGTGGCCTACTAACTATGGCTACACCTTC
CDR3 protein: CSARRWPTNYGYTF

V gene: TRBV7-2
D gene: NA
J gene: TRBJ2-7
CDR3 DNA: TGTGCCAGCAGCTTGGGGCTGCGCTACGAGCAGTACTTC
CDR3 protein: CASSLGLRYEQYF

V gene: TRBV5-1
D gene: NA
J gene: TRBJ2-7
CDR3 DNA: TGCGCCAGCAGCTTGGAACCCTACGAGCAGTACTTC
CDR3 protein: CASSLEPYEQYF

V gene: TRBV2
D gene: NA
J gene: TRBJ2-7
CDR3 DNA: TGTGCCAGCAGTCCTAGGCCCTACGAGCAGTACTTC
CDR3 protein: CASSPRPYEQYF

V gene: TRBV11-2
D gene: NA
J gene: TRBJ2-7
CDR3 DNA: TGTGCCAGCAGCTTAGAGGGTACTTCCTTCTACGAGCAGTACTTC
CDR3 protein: CASSLEGTSFYEQYF

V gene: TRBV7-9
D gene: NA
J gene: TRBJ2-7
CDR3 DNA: TGTGCCAGCAGCCAAAACGACGGACCGAGCTCCTACGAGCAGTACTTC
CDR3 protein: CASSQNDGPSSYEQYF

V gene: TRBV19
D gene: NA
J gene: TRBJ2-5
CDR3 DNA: TGTGCCAGTAAGATTGAGGGGCAAGAGACCCAGTACTTC
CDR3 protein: CASKIEGQETQYF

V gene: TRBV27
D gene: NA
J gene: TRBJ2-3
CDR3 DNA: TGTGCCAGCAGTATAGCCTCGGGACTAAGTCCACAGGGGACGCAGTATTTT
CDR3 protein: CASSIASGLSPQGTQYF